These T cell receptor beta chains were read from a single sample in a study of early T cells in non-severe SARS-CoV-2 infection. Via MiXCR, TCRdb re-called the 5' RACE reads, giving one row per CDR3 protein. The sample contains about 19,000 distinct CDR3 sequences, approximately 4.4% of which appear only once. Sequenced: whole blood. Receptors were obtained from an adult who was a healthcare worker with PCR-confirmed SARS-CoV-2 infection or an uninfected control (not recorded which). Each CDR3 is given with its conserved first and last residue. A D gene is named only where the DNA matches it firmly. The size entry is marked missing in some rows and otherwise reads once, few, many or a size class.

V	J	size	D	DNA	CDR3
TRBV3-1	TRBJ2-2	few	TRBD2	TGTGCCAGCAGCCGGGAGGGAACCTACACCGGGGAGCTGTTTTTT	CASSREGTYTGELFF
TRBV7-2	TRBJ1-1	many	TRBD1	TGTGCCAGCAGCTTGGACAGGGGTAAGGCTTTCTTT	CASSLDRGKAFF
TRBV9	TRBJ1-6	many	.	TGTGCCAGCAGCGTAGGGGGTTCGGGTAATTCACCCCTCCACTTT	CASSVGGSGNSPLHF
TRBV7-6	TRBJ2-7	many	.	TGTGCCAGCAGCTTAGCGGCTGGGAGAGGGTTCCCCTACGAGCAGTACTTC	CASSLAAGRGFPYEQYF
TRBV27	TRBJ2-1	many	TRBD1	TGTGCCAGCGGCCGGGTCAGGGACAGGGCGGATGAGCAGTTCTTC	CASGRVRDRADEQFF
TRBV7-2	TRBJ2-7	many	.	TGTGCCAGCAGCCTGGGAAACAGGCAATACGAGCAGTACTTC	CASSLGNRQYEQYF
TRBV19	TRBJ2-5	few	TRBD1	TGTGCCAGTAGTAACCCGGGACAGCAAGAGACCCAGTACTTC	CASSNPGQQETQYF
TRBV5-4	TRBJ2-1	many	.	TGTGCCAGCAGCCCCGGGGGTCGCTCCTACAATGAGCAGTTCTTC	CASSPGGRSYNEQFF
TRBV7-6	TRBJ2-3	.	.	TGTGCCAGCACCCTGGCCACAACGAGCACAGATACGCAGTATTTT	CASTLATTSTDTQYF
TRBV29-1	TRBJ2-7	.	TRBD1	TGCAGCGCGGGACAGGGGGTCAACGAGCAGTACTTC	CSAGQGVNEQYF
TRBV7-6	TRBJ2-5	many	TRBD2	TGTGCCAGCAGCTCAGGGACTAGCGGGCTCTGGTCCCAGTACTTC	CASSSGTSGLWSQYF
TRBV2	TRBJ2-7	.	.	TGTGCCAGCAGGACCGGGACCGGCACCTACGAGCAGTACTTC	CASRTGTGTYEQYF
TRBV7-2	TRBJ2-1	many	.	TGTGCCAGCAGCTTAACTAGATCGAATGAGCAGTTCTTC	CASSLTRSNEQFF
TRBV4-3	TRBJ1-3	medium-sized	.	TGCGCCAGCAGCCAAGAGGACAGAAACACCATATATTTT	CASSQEDRNTIYF
TRBV7-2	TRBJ2-1	many	TRBD1	TGTGCCAGCAGCTTGCCCGGACAGGGGACCAATGAGCAGTTCTTC	CASSLPGQGTNEQFF
TRBV25-1	TRBJ2-7	medium-sized	.	TGTGCCAGCAGTGAATGGGAGCCCTACGAGCAGTACTTC	CASSEWEPYEQYF
TRBV7-9	TRBJ2-1	many	TRBD2	TGTGCCAGCAGCCAAAATCTAGCGGGGGGGCTCAATGAGCAGTTCTTC	CASSQNLAGGLNEQFF
TRBV27	TRBJ1-1	many	TRBD1	TGTGCCAGCAGTTTTTACAGGGGTAGCAACACTGAAGCTTTCTTT	CASSFYRGSNTEAFF
TRBV12-3/TRBV12-4	TRBJ1-2	many	.	TGTGCCAGCACCCCGGACAGCTATGGCTACACCTTC	CASTPDSYGYTF
TRBV20-1	TRBJ2-7	many	.	TGCAGTGCTAGAGATCTGGGCAGGGGGGACTACGAGCAGTACTTC	CSARDLGRGDYEQYF
TRBV3-1	TRBJ2-7	medium-sized	.	TGTGCCAGCAGCCAGTTAGGACAGCACTACGAGCAGTACTTC	CASSQLGQHYEQYF
TRBV27	TRBJ1-2	few	.	TGTGCCAGCAGTTTAGAGCCAGCGGTCTATGGCTACACCTTC	CASSLEPAVYGYTF
TRBV4-1	TRBJ2-5	many	.	TGCGCCAGCAGCCATCAAAAACTGACGGCAGAGACCCAGTACTTC	CASSHQKLTAETQYF
TRBV19	TRBJ2-1	many	.	TGTGCCAGTAGCCCACCACGACATGCGAATGAGCAGTTCTTC	CASSPPRHANEQFF
TRBV5-1	TRBJ1-4	.	.	TGCGCCAGCAGCTTTGGGGGGCGCGAGGGGAAACTGTTTTTT	CASSFGGREGKLFF
TRBV7-9	TRBJ2-1	many	TRBD1	TGTGCCAGCAGTTTAACGGGACAGGGGTTCGATGAGCAGTTCTTC	CASSLTGQGFDEQFF
TRBV7-9	TRBJ2-3	many	TRBD2	TGTGCCAGCAGCCCCAAAGCCCGACTAGCGGATACGCAGTATTTT	CASSPKARLADTQYF
TRBV5-1	TRBJ1-5	medium-sized	TRBD1	TGCGCCAGCAGCATAACAGGGGATCAGCCCCAGCATTTT	CASSITGDQPQHF
TRBV5-6	TRBJ1-1	many	.	TGTGCCAGCAGCCTCGCCCTTACTGACACTGAAGCTTTCTTT	CASSLALTDTEAFF
TRBV27	TRBJ1-5	many	TRBD1	TGTGCCAGCAGTCCGGGGGACAGGGGGTTACAGCCCCAGCATTTT	CASSPGDRGLQPQHF
TRBV6-2/TRBV6-3	TRBJ1-1	many	.	TGTGCCAGCGGCAGGACAGAAGACACTGAAGCTTTCTTT	CASGRTEDTEAFF
TRBV7-3	TRBJ2-2	many	.	TGTGCCAGCAGCCTACTAGGGGACGGGGAGCTGTTTTTT	CASSLLGDGELFF
TRBV15	TRBJ1-5	many	.	TGTGCCACCAGCAGACAGAGTAGCGATCAGCCCCAGCATTTT	CATSRQSSDQPQHF
TRBV20-1	TRBJ2-7	many	TRBD2	TGCAGTGCTAGATGGGGAGGGGCCGACGAGCAGTACTTC	CSARWGGADEQYF
TRBV13	TRBJ2-7	many	.	TGTGCCAGCAGCTTAGGGCGGTTAAGCTCCTACGAGCAGTACTTC	CASSLGRLSSYEQYF
TRBV10-3	TRBJ1-5	many	.	TGTGCCACCTCAGGCGACAGAATATTTCAGCCCCAGCATTTT	CATSGDRIFQPQHF
TRBV12-3/TRBV12-4	TRBJ1-1	many	TRBD1	TGTGCCAGCAGCTTCCAAGGACAGGCTTCGGCTGAAGCTTTCTTT	CASSFQGQASAEAFF
TRBV9	TRBJ2-7	many	.	TGTGCCAGCACCATAGGGACCTCCTACGAGCAGTACTTC	CASTIGTSYEQYF
TRBV19	TRBJ2-5	many	.	TGTGCCAGTAGGCAACAGGGACAAGGCCAAGAGACCCAGTACTTC	CASRQQGQGQETQYF
TRBV6-4	TRBJ2-2	few	.	TGTGCCAGCAGTGATGCCGGGGCCAGCACCGGGGAGCTGTTTTTT	CASSDAGASTGELFF
TRBV19	TRBJ1-5	many	.	TGTGCCAGTATGCCGACAGGCGGTTATCAGCCCCAGCATTTT	CASMPTGGYQPQHF
TRBV10-3	TRBJ2-5	.	TRBD1	TGTGCCACCCGGGACAGCCAAGAGACCCAGTACTTC	CATRDSQETQYF
TRBV12-5	TRBJ2-3	many	.	TGTGCTAGTGGTTTGGGGCAGGGGCTCACAGATACGCAGTATTTT	CASGLGQGLTDTQYF
TRBV7-3	TRBJ1-1	many	.	TGTGCCAGCAGCTTACGACACGGTGGGGATGAAGCTTTCTTT	CASSLRHGGDEAFF
TRBV29-1	TRBJ2-1	many	TRBD2	TGCAGCGTTGAAGATTCGGGAGGACCCCTTAGCTCCTACAATGAGCAGTTCTTC	CSVEDSGGPLSSYNEQFF
TRBV5-1	TRBJ2-3	many	.	TGCGCCAGCAGCTTGGCCTGGGTTAGCACAGATACGCAGTATTTT	CASSLAWVSTDTQYF
TRBV30	TRBJ1-1	medium-sized	.	TGTGCCTGGACTCCCCAAAAAAACACTGAAGCTTTCTTT	CAWTPQKNTEAFF
TRBV6-2/TRBV6-3	TRBJ2-3	.	.	TGTGCCAGCAGTCAAGGGGGACCCACAGATACGCAGTATTTT	CASSQGGPTDTQYF
TRBV14	TRBJ2-3	.	.	TGTGCCAGCAGCCAAGGGGGCTTCACAGATACGCAGTATTTT	CASSQGGFTDTQYF
TRBV6-4	TRBJ2-6	many	.	TGTGCCAGCAGTGCCGATGGGGCCAACGTCCTGACTTTC	CASSADGANVLTF
TRBV12-3/TRBV12-4	TRBJ2-3	many	.	TGTGCCAGCACCACCGCGGCGCGGGGCCCAGATACGCAGTATTTT	CASTTAARGPDTQYF
TRBV12-3/TRBV12-4	TRBJ1-1	.	.	TGTGCCAGCCAAACGGGGCTAGGAAACACTGAAGCTTTCTTT	CASQTGLGNTEAFF
TRBV6-2/TRBV6-3	TRBJ2-1	many	.	TGTGCCAGCAGTTACGGGGTAATAGGGGCTGAGCAGTTCTTC	CASSYGVIGAEQFF
TRBV13	TRBJ2-6	many	.	TGTGCCAGCAGCTTAAGGTCGGCCTCTGGGGCCAACGTCCTGACTTTC	CASSLRSASGANVLTF
TRBV5-1	TRBJ2-5	medium-sized	.	TGCGCCAGTAGAAAAGGGTCCCAAGAGACCCAGTACTTC	CASRKGSQETQYF
TRBV20-1	TRBJ1-4	.	.	TGCAGTGCTAGTTTGGGCCAAGAACATGAAAAACTGTTTTTT	CSASLGQEHEKLFF
TRBV11-2	TRBJ2-1	many	TRBD1	TGTGCCAGCAGTTACGGGACAGACAATGAGCAGTTCTTC	CASSYGTDNEQFF
TRBV13	TRBJ2-4	many	.	TGTGCCAGCAGCTTAGGAGACGCCAAAAACATTCAGTACTTC	CASSLGDAKNIQYF
TRBV3-1	TRBJ2-5	many	TRBD2	TGTGCCAGCAGCCAAGATCCCCTAGCGGGGGGGTTCGGGCAGACCCAGTACTTC	CASSQDPLAGGFGQTQYF